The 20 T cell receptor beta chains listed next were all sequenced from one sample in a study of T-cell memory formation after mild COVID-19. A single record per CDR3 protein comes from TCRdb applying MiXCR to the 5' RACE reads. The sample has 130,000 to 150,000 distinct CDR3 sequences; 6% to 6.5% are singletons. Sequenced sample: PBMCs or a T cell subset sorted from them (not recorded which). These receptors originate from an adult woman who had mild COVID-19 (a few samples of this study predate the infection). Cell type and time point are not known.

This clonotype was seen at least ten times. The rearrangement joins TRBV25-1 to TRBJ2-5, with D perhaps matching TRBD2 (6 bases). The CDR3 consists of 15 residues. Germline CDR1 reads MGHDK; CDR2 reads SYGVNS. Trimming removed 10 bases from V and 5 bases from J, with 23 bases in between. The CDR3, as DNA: TGTGCCACCCAACCCCGGGACTTTTCCCAGGAGACCCAGTACTTC. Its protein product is CATQPRDFSQETQYF.

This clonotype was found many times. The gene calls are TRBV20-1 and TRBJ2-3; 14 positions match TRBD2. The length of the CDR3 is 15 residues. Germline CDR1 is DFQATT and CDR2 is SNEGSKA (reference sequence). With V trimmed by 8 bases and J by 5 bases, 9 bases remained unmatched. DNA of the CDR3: TGCAGTAATTCCGGACTAGCGGGGGGAAAAGATACGCAGTATTTT. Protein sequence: CSNSGLAGGKDTQYF.

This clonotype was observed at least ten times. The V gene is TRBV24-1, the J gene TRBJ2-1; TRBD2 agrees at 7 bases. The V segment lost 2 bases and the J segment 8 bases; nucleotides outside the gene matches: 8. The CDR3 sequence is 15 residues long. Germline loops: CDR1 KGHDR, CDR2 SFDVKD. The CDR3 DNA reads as TGTGCCACCAGTGATTCCGGGACTATGAGGTATGAGCAGTTCTTC. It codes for CATSDSGTMRYEQFF.

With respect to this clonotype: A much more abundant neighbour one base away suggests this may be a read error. CDR3 DNA: TGTGCCAGCAGCTTACTGCCGGGATCCACCGGGGAGCTGTTTTTT. Amino acid sequence: CASSLLPGSTGELFF. The rearrangement links TRBV7-2 to TRBJ2-2, with D possibly TRBD2 on 5 matching bases. The CDR3 contains 15 residues. The germline CDR1 and CDR2 sequences are SGHTA and FQGNSA. Trimming removed 2 bases at V and 4 bases at J, with 11 bases between.

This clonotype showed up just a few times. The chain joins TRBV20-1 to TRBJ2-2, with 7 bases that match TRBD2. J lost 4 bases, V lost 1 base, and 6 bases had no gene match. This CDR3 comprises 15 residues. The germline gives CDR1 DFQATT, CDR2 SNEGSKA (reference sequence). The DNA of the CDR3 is TGCAGTGCTAGAGCTAGACTAGCCAGCACCGGGGAGCTGTTTTTT. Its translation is CSARARLASTGELFF.

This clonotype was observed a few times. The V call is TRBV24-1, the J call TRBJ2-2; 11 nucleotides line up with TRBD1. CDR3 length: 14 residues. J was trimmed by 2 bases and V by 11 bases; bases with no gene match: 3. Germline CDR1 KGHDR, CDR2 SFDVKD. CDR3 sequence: CAIRTGGNTGELFF. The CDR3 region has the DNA TGTGCCATCCGGACAGGGGGCAACACCGGGGAGCTGTTTTTT.

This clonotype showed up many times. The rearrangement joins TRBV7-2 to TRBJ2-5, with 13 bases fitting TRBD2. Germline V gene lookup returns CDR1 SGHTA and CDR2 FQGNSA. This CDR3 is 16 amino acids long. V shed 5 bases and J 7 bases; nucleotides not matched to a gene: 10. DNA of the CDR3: TGTGCCAGCAGCCCCTGGACTAGCGGGAGCTCGGCGACCCAGTACTTC. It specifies CASSPWTSGSSATQYF.

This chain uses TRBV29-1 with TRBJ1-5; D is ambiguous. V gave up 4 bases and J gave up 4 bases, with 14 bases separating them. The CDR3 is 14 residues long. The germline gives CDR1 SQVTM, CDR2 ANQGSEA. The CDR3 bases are TGCAGCGTTGCAGCAGTGGGCCCGAATCAGCCCCAGCATTTT. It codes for CSVAAVGPNQPQHF. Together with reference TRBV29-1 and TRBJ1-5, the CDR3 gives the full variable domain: SAVISQKPSRDICQRGTSLTIQCQVDSQVTMMFWYRQQPGQSLTLIATANQGSEATYESGFVIDKFPISRPNLTFSTLTVSNMSPEDSSIYLCSVAAVGPNQPQHFGDGTRLSIL.

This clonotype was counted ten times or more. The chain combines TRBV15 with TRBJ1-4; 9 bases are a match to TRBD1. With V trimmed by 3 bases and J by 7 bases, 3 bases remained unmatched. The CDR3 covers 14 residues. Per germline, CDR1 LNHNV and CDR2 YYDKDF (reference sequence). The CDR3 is CATSRDRGAEKLFF. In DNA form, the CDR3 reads TGTGCCACCAGCAGGGACAGGGGAGCTGAAAAACTGTTTTTT.

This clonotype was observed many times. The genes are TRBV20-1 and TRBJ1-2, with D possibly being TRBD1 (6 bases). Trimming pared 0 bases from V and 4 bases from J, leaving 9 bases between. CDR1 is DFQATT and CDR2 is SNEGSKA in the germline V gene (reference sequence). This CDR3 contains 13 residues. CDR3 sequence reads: CSARDPRGYGYTF. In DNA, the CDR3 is TGCAGTGCTAGAGATCCCAGGGGCTATGGCTACACCTTC.

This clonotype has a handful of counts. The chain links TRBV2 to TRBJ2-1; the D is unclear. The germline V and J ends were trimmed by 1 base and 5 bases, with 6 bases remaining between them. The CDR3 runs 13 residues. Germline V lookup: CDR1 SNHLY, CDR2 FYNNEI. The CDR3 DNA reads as TGTGCCAGCAGTGAAGAGAGGCACAATGAGCAGTTCTTC. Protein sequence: CASSEERHNEQFF. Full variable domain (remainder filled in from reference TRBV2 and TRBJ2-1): EPEVTQTPSHQVTQMGQEVILRCVPISNHLYFYWYRQILGQKVEFLVSFYNNEISEKSEIFDDQFSVERPDGSNFTLKIRSTKLEDSAMYFCASSEERHNEQFFGPGTRLTVL.

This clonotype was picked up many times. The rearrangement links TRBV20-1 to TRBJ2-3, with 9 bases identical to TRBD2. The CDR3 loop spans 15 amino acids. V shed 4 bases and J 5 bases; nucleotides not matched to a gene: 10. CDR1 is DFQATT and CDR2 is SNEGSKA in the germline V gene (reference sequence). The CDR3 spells CSATNIAGEGDTQYF. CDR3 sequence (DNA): TGCAGTGCTACAAACATAGCGGGAGAAGGAGATACGCAGTATTTT.

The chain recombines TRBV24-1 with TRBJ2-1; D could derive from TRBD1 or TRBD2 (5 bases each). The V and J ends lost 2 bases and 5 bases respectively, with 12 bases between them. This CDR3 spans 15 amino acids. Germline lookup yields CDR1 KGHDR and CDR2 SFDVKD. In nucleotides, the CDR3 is TGTGCCACCAGTGATTCTTCGGGGCTCGACAATGAGCAGTTCTTC. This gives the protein CATSDSSGLDNEQFF.

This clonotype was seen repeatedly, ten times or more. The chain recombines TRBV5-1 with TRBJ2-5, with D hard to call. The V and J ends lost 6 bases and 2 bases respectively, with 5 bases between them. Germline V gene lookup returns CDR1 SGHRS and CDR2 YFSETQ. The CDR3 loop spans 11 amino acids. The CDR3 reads CASKGQETQYF. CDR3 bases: TGCGCCAGCAAGGGACAAGAGACCCAGTACTTC. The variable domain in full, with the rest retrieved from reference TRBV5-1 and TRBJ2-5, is KAGVTQTPRYLIKTRGQQVTLSCSPISGHRSVSWYQQTPGQGLQFLFEYFSETQRNKGNFPGRFSGRQFSNSRSEMNVSTLELGDSALYLCASKGQETQYFGPGTRLLVL.

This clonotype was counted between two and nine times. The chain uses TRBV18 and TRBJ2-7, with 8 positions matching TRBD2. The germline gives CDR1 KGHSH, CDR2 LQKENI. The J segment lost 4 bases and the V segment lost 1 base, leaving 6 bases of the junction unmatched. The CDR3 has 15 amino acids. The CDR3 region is CASSPQAGVGYEQYF. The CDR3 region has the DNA TGTGCCAGCTCACCACAAGCGGGAGTAGGGTACGAGCAGTACTTC. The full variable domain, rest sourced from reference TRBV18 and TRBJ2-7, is NAGVMQNPRHLVRRRGQEARLRCSPMKGHSHVYWYRQLPEEGLKFMVYLQKENIIDESGMPKERFSAEFPKEGPSILRIQQVVRGDSAAYFCASSPQAGVGYEQYFGPGTRLTVT.

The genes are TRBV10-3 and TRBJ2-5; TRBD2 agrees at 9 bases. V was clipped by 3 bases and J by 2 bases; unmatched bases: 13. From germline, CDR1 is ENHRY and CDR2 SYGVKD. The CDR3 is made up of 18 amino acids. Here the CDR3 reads CAISEGSGSTSTQETQYF. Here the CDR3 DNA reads TGTGCCATCAGTGAAGGTAGCGGGAGTACCAGCACACAAGAGACCCAGTACTTC.

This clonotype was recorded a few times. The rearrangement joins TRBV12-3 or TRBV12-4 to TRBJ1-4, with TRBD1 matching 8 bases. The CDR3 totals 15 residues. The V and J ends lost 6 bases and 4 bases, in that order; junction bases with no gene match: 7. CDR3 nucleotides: TGTGCCAGCAGAGGACAGGGAGGTAGTAATGAAAAACTGTTTTTT. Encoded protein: CASRGQGGSNEKLFF.

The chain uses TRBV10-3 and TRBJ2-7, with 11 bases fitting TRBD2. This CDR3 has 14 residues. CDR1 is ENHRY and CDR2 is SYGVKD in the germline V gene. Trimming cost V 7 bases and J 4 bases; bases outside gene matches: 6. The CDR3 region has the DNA TGTGCCATCACTAACCGGACTAGCGGGTACGAGCAGTACTTC. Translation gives CAITNRTSGYEQYF.

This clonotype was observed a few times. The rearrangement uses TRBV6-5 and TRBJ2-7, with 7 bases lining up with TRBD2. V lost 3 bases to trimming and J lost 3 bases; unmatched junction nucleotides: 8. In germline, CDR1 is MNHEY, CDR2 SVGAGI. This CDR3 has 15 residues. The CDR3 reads CASSYLAGEGYEQYF. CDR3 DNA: TGTGCCAGCAGTTATTTGGCGGGAGAGGGCTACGAGCAGTACTTC.

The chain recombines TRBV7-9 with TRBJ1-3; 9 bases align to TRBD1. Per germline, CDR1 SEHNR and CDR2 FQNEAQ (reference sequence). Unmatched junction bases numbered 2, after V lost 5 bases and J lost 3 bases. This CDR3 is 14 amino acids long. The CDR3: CASSRTGDGNTIYF. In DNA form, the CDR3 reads TGTGCCAGCAGCCGGACAGGGGATGGAAACACCATATATTTT.